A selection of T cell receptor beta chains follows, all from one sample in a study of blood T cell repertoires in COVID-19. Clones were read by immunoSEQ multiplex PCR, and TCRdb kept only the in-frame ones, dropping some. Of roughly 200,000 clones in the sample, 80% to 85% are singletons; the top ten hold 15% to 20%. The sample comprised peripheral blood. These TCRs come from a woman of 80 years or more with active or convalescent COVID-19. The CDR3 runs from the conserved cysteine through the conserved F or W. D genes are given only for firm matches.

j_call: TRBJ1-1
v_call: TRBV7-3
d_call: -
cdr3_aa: CASSFSEGTEAFF

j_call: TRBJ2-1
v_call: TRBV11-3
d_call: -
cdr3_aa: CASSLERSEQFF

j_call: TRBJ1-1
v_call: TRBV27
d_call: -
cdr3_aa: CATRAGNTEAFF

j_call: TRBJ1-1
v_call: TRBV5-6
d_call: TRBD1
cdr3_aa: CASSYGQVLITEAFF

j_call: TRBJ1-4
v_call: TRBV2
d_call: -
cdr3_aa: CASSGNRGNEKLFF

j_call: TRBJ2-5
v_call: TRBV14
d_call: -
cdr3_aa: CASSQAGTFAWAQYF

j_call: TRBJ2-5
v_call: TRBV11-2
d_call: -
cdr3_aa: CASSLYRETQYF

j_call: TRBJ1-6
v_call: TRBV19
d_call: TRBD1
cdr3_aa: CATGSRGLYSPLHF

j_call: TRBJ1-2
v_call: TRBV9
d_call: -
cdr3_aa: CASSVWSGNYGYTF

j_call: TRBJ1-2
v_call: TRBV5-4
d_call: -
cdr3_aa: CASSLGGHYGYTF

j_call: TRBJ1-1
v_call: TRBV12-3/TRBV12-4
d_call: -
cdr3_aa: CASSPFYSEAFF

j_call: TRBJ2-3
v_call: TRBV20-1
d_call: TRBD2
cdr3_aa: CSASFSGRRRTDTQYF

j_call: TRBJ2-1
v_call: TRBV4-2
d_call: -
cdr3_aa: CASSQDQEVFSYNEQFF

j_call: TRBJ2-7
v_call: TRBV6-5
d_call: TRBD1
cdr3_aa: CASSYSLTGSYEQYF

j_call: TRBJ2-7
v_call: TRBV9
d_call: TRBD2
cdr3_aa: CASSTRDYAYEQYF

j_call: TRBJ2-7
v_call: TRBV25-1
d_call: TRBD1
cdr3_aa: CASGDRVAPYEQYF

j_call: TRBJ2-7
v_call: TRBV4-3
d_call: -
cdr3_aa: CASSQATLYEQYF

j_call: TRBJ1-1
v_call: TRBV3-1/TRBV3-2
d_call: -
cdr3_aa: CASSQERSRGNRGSTEAFF

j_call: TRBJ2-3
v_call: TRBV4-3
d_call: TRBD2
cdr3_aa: CASSQGGGRAGGLTDTQYF

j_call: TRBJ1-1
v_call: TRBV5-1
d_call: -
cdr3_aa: CASSSGAGTGTEAFF

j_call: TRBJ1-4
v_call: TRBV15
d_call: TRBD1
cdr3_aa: CATSRGQGQEKLFF

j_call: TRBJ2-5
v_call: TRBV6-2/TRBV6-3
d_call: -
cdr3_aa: CASSYAQVGRSETQYF

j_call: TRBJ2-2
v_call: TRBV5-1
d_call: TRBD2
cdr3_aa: CASSIAGINTGELFF

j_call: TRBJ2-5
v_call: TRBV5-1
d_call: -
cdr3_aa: CASSLGEETQYF

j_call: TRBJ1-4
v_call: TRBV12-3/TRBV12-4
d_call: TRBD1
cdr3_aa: CASSASGGEKLFF

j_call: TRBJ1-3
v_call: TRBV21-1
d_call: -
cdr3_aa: CASYLPSDRVKAGNTIYF

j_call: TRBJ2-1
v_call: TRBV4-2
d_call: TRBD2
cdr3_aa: CASSQDPFGIAGNNEQFF

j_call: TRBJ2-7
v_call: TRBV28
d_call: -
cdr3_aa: CASRGHGDSRYEQYF

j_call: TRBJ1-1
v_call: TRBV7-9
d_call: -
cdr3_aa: CASSDDRNTEAFF

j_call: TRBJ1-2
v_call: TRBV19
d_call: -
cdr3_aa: CASSIQTFNYGYTF

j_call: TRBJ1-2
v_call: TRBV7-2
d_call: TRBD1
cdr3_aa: CASSSGQGRYGYTF

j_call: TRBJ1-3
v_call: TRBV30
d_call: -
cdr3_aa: CAWSVRQRLSGNTIYF

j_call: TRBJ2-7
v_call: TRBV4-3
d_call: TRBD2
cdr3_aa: CASSQGLAGPYEQYF

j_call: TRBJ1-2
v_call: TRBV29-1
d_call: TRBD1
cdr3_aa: CSVGQGHYGYTF

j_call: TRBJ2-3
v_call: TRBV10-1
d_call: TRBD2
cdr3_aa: CASRETSGGARDTQYF

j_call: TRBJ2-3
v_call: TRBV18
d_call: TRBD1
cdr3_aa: CASSPFGTGDTDTQYF

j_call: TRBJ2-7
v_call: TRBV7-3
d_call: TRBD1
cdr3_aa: CASSQGQDYEQYF

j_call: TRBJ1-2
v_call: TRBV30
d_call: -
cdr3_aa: CAWSVQGLGGYTF

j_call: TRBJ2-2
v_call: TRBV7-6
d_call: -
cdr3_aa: CASSLFRNAGELFF

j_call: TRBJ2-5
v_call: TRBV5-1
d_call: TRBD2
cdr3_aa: CASSLGTNQETQYF

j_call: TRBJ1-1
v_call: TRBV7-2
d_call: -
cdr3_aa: CASSLARAYNTEAFF

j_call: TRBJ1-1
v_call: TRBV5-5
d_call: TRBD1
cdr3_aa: CASQYAPPGQAFEAFF

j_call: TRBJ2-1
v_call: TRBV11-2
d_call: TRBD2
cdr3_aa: CASSPVTGPGLNEQFF

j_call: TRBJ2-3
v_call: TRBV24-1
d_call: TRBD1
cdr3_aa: CATSDEDRGGDTQYF

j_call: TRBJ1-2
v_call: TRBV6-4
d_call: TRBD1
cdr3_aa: CASRGQAPGLYGYTF

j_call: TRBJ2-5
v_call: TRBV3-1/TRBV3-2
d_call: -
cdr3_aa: CASSQGSFGLQETQYF

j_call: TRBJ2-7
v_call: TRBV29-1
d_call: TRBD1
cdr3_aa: CSVSFYWTGRHYEQYF